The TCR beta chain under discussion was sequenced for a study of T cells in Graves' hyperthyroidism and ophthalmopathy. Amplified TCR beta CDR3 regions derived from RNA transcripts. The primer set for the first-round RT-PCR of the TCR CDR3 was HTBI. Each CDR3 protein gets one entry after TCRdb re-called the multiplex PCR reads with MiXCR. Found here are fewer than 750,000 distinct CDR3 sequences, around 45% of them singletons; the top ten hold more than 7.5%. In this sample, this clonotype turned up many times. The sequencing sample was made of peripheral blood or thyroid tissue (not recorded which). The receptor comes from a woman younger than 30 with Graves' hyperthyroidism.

In DNA, the CDR3 is TGCAGTGTCAGATCGGGTGTCACTGAAGCTTTCTTT. Translation gives CSVRSGVTEAFF. The V and J genes are TRBV20-1 and TRBJ1-1; D gene ambiguous. V shed 7 bases and J shed 4 bases, with 13 bases lying between them. The germline CDR1 and CDR2 sequences are DFQATT and SNEGSKA (reference sequence). CDR3 size: 12 residues.